The 30 T cell receptor beta chains presented below share a single source sample, sequenced in a study of cytomegalovirus exposure and HLA in healthy donors (dated by TCRdb to 2017 to 2019). The library was generated by the immunoSEQ multiplex PCR assay. For the multiplex PCR, a mixture combining 60 forward primers for TCR Vbeta segments and 13 reverse primers for TCR Jbeta segments was used. The source is immuneACCESS, and TCRdb retained only in-frame sequences with V and J called. Part of the clones is not carried over; for the studies checked, unresolved V genes explain less than half of this, and the remainder is unexplained. The sample data list about 110,000 clones, and approximately 73% of these were observed just once. The top ten clones comprise 8.4% of the sample. Material for sequencing was PBMCs. These receptors came from a middle-aged man in good health and CMV-seronegative.

The chain joins TRBV7-9 to TRBJ1-2; no clear D gene. The CDR3 has 13 amino acids. V was shortened by 0 bases and J by 4 bases, with 6 bases between the two germline ends. Per the germline V gene, CDR1 is SEHNR and CDR2 is FQNEAQ (reference sequence). The CDR3 sequence is CASSLAAGYGYTF. CDR3 sequence (DNA): TGTGCCAGCAGCTTAGCAGCGGGCTATGGCTACACCTTC.

The V and J genes are TRBV27 and TRBJ2-1; 8 bases map to TRBD1. Germline values: CDR1 MNHEY, CDR2 SMNVEV (reference sequence). The J segment lost 2 bases and the V segment lost 5 bases, leaving 8 bases of the junction unmatched. There are 16 residues in the CDR3. CDR3 residues: CASSDLPGQAYNEQFF. The CDR3 nucleotides are TGTGCCAGCAGTGATTTACCGGGACAGGCCTACAATGAGCAGTTCTTC.

The chain has TRBV5-1 and TRBJ2-1, with 12 bases matching TRBD2. The CDR3 contains 14 residues. Losses at the gene ends were 9 bases for V and 8 bases for J; bases not matched to a gene: 9. Germline V lookup: CDR1 SGHRS, CDR2 YFSETQ. This CDR3 reads CATSRLAGEYEQFF. DNA for the CDR3: TGCGCCACCTCCAGACTAGCGGGGGAATATGAGCAGTTCTTC.

The V call is TRBV7-2, the J call TRBJ1-5; tentatively, D is TRBD1 (6 bases). Germline-derived CDR1 and CDR2 are SGHTA and FQGNSA. With 3 bases removed from V and 2 bases from J, the gap between germline ends came to 8 bases. The CDR3 extends over 14 amino acids. Written as DNA, the CDR3 is TGTGCCAGCAGCTTGGGGGGGCGCAATCAGCCCCAGCATTTT. Translating it yields CASSLGGRNQPQHF.

The chain joins TRBV30 to TRBJ2-5; D is uncertain. The CDR3 extends over 13 amino acids. Germline V lookup: CDR1 GTSNPN, CDR2 SVGIG (reference sequence). V lost 0 bases and J 2 bases, leaving 7 bases between the germline ends. CDR3 residues: CAWSVGLQETQYF. CDR3 bases: TGTGCCTGGAGTGTTGGCCTGCAAGAGACCCAGTACTTC.

This clone was seen a handful of times. The V call is TRBV2, the J call TRBJ2-3, with a tentative D call TRBD1 (5 bases). CDR3 length: 14 residues. Trimming left V 6 bases short and J 0 bases short, with 10 bases between. CDR1 and CDR2 (germline): SNHLY, FYNNEI. CDR3 nucleotide sequence: TGTGCCAGCAGGTGGACATCTAGCACAGATACGCAGTATTTT. This encodes CASRWTSSTDTQYF.

The V call is TRBV7-9, the J call TRBJ2-7, with D possibly TRBD1 on 6 matching bases. Per germline, CDR1 SEHNR and CDR2 FQNEAQ (reference sequence). V lost 2 bases, J lost 2 bases, and 10 bases lay in between. The CDR3 totals 14 residues. CDR3 region: CASSLQTGPYEQYF. CDR3 bases: TGTGCCAGCAGCTTACAGACAGGACCCTACGAGCAGTACTTC.

The rearrangement links TRBV5-1 to TRBJ2-7; D remains unclear. There are 15 residues in the CDR3. Deletions cut 0 bases from V and 3 bases from J, with 13 bases between. Germline loops: CDR1 SGHRS, CDR2 YFSETQ. The CDR3 DNA follows: TGCGCCAGCAGCTTGGCCGGGTCTCAAGTCTACGAGCAGTACTTC. Translated: CASSLAGSQVYEQYF.

This chain uses TRBV7-2 with TRBJ2-5; D is possibly TRBD2 (6 bases). Germline V gene lookup returns CDR1 SGHTA and CDR2 FQGNSA. Trimming left V 1 base short and J 5 bases short, with 14 bases between. This CDR3 spans 15 amino acids. CDR3 in amino acids: CASSLDPAGGETQYF. The CDR3 DNA follows: TGTGCCAGCAGCTTAGATCCAGCGGGTGGGGAGACCCAGTACTTC.

In its sample, this clone was seen a few times. The chain recombines TRBV7-9 with TRBJ2-7; weak D call: TRBD1 (6 bases). CDR3 length: 14 amino acids. Trimming pared 5 bases from V and 6 bases from J, leaving 17 bases between. From germline, CDR1 is SEHNR and CDR2 FQNEAQ (reference sequence). The DNA for the CDR3 is TGTGCCAGCAGCAGAAAGGACAGCCAAGGCGAGCAGTACTTC. This translates into CASSRKDSQGEQYF.

The V and J genes are TRBV9 and TRBJ1-6; D is uncertain. Trimming pared 1 base from V and 9 bases from J, leaving 11 bases between. CDR1 SGDLS and CDR2 YYNGEE come from the germline V gene. The CDR3 contains 14 residues. For the CDR3, the DNA is TGTGCCAGCAGCGTAAAGGTGGAGGGTTCACCCCTCCACTTT. As protein: CASSVKVEGSPLHF.

The chain joins TRBV29-1 to TRBJ2-5, with a tentative D call TRBD1 (5 bases). The V gene's germline CDR1 is SQVTM and CDR2 ANQGSEA. Trimming took 3 bases from V and 5 from J, leaving 10 bases between them. This CDR3 spans 12 amino acids. The CDR3 DNA follows: TGCAGCGTTGACAATAGGGGCGAGACCCAGTACTTC. This gives the protein CSVDNRGETQYF.

This chain connects TRBV7-9 to TRBJ1-2, with no clear D. Germline CDR1 SEHNR, CDR2 FQNEAQ (reference sequence). The CDR3 totals 16 residues. With 8 bases removed from V and 1 base from J, the gap between germline ends came to 20 bases. CDR3 sequence reads: CASVKQSEGLNYGYTF. The CDR3 DNA is TGTGCCAGCGTCAAACAGTCAGAGGGCCTTAACTATGGCTACACCTTC.

Only a few counts were recorded for this clone. The rearrangement joins TRBV11-2 to TRBJ1-6; D possibly corresponds to TRBD1 (6 bases). The CDR3 covers 14 residues. In germline, CDR1 is SGHAT, CDR2 FQNNGV. V lost 5 bases, J lost 3 bases, and 8 bases lay in between. The CDR3 bases are TGTGCCAGCAGCCCGGACAGCTATAATTCACCCCTCCACTTT. Protein product: CASSPDSYNSPLHF.

The CDR3 loop reads CASSLYTGELFF. DNA of the CDR3: TGTGCCAGCAGCCTATACACCGGGGAGCTGTTTTTT. The chain recombines TRBV5-8 with TRBJ2-2, with D unclear. This CDR3 region has 12 residues. V was trimmed by 4 bases and J by 3 bases, leaving 4 bases between them. Germline values: CDR1 SGHTS, CDR2 YDEGEE.

This clone was recorded a few times. V is TRBV2 and J is TRBJ1-1; possibly TRBD1 for D (6 bases). Germline loops: CDR1 SNHLY, CDR2 FYNNEI. The CDR3 contains 13 residues. V gave up 6 bases and J gave up 3 bases, with 11 bases separating them. DNA of the CDR3: TGTGCCAGCAGAACAGGGAGAGACACTGAAGCTTTCTTT. This sequence encodes CASRTGRDTEAFF.

This clone has only a few counts. The chain recombines TRBV6-6 with TRBJ2-2; weak D call: TRBD1 (6 bases). The length of the CDR3 is 15 residues. CDR1 and CDR2 (germline): MNHNY, SVGAGI (reference sequence). Trimming stripped 4 bases from V and 1 base from J, with 10 bases between. The CDR3 sequence is CASSSAQGNTGELFF. CDR3 DNA sequence: TGTGCCAGCAGTTCCGCACAGGGGAACACCGGGGAGCTGTTTTTT.

This clone was picked up a small number of times. V usage is TRBV7-7 and J usage is TRBJ1-4, with D hard to call. The length of the CDR3 is 9 residues. Per the germline V gene, CDR1 is SSHAT and CDR2 is FNYEAQ (reference sequence). The CDR3 sequence is CAIWQKLFF. CDR3 sequence (DNA): TGTGCTATCTGGCAAAAACTGTTTTTT.

In this sample, this clone turned up many times. The chain uses TRBV4-3 and TRBJ2-7; 9 bases fit TRBD1. The CDR3 totals 15 residues. V lost 4 bases, J lost 2 bases, and 6 bases stayed unmatched. CDR1 LGHNA and CDR2 YSLEER come from the germline V gene. The CDR3 region has the DNA TGCGCCAGCAGCCGAGAGGGACAGGGCCCCTACGAGCAGTACTTC. The encoded protein is CASSREGQGPYEQYF.

This clone was picked up one time. The chain combines TRBV7-8 with TRBJ2-3, with 9 bases that match TRBD2. The CDR3 runs to 17 residues. The V gene's germline CDR1 is SGHVS and CDR2 FQNEAQ. Trimming took 1 base from V and 2 from J; bases not matched to a gene: 7. CDR3 coding DNA: TGTGCCAGCAGCTTAGAGGGTAGCGGGGGCATCACAGATACGCAGTATTTT. This encodes CASSLEGSGGITDTQYF.

The chain carries TRBV4-2 and TRBJ2-2; the match to TRBD2 covers 12 bases. There are 18 residues in the CDR3. CDR1 and CDR2 (germline): LGHNA, YNFKEQ. V trimming: 0 bases; J trimming: 6 bases; junction bases outside the gene matches: 8. DNA for the CDR3: TGTGCCAGCAGCCAAGAGACTTGGGGACTAGCGGGCCCCGGGGAGCTGTTTTTT. Protein product: CASSQETWGLAGPGELFF.

The chain links TRBV4-2 to TRBJ2-5; 9 nucleotides line up with TRBD2. There are 15 residues in the CDR3. Germline V gene lookup returns CDR1 LGHNA and CDR2 YNFKEQ. V lost 1 base and J lost 4; bases outside the gene matches: 4. CDR3 bases: TGTGCCAGCAGCCAAGGCGGGGGGGCCGGAGAGACCCAGTACTTC. Residues: CASSQGGGAGETQYF.

The chain employs TRBV19 and TRBJ2-7; possibly TRBD1 for D (5 bases). The germline V and J ends were trimmed by 6 bases and 2 bases, with 11 bases remaining between them. The CDR3 runs to 13 residues. Germline CDR1 LNHDA, CDR2 SQIVND (reference sequence). The CDR3 loop reads CASSQTETYEQYF. CDR3 coding DNA: TGTGCCAGTAGCCAGACAGAAACCTACGAGCAGTACTTC.

The CDR3 is CASSVEGTRGDTQYF. Here the CDR3 DNA reads TGTGCCAGCAGCGTAGAGGGGACGCGGGGTGATACGCAGTATTTT. The chain employs TRBV9 and TRBJ2-3, with D perhaps TRBD2 (6 bases). Per the germline V gene, CDR1 is SGDLS and CDR2 is YYNGEE. With 0 bases removed from V and 6 bases from J, the gap between germline ends came to 14 bases. The CDR3 totals 15 residues. Based on the CDR3 plus reference TRBV9 and TRBJ2-3, the full variable domain is DSGVTQTPKHLITATGQRVTLRCSPRSGDLSVYWYQQSLDQGLQFLIQYYNGEERAKGNILERFSAQQFPDLHSELNLSSLELGDSALYFCASSVEGTRGDTQYFGPGTRLTVL.

The gene calls are TRBV4-1 and TRBJ1-1; 8 positions match TRBD1. Germline-derived CDR1 and CDR2 are MGHRA and YSYEKL. The V and J ends lost 4 bases and 0 bases, in that order; junction bases with no gene match: 10. The CDR3 extends over 17 amino acids. CDR3 amino acids: CASSLIRAGGLNTEAFF. In nucleotides, the CDR3 is TGCGCCAGCAGCCTGATAAGGGCAGGGGGCTTGAACACTGAAGCTTTCTTT.

V gene TRBV28 combines with J gene TRBJ2-3; 7 bases fit TRBD1. With 3 bases clipped from V and 6 bases from J, the junction kept 3 bases outside the gene matches. There are 13 residues in the CDR3. Germline loops: CDR1 MDHEN, CDR2 SYDVKM. Here the CDR3 reads CASSFTGADTQYF. CDR3 bases: TGTGCCAGCAGTTTCACAGGGGCGGATACGCAGTATTTT.

The V gene is TRBV7-2, the J gene TRBJ2-7; possible D gene TRBD2, 6 bases. Germline V CDR1 and CDR2: SGHTA, FQGNSA. The CDR3 has 15 amino acids. V was pared by 6 bases and J by 2 bases, with 17 bases between. The CDR3 loop reads CASRPDRGLTYEQYF. As DNA, the CDR3 is TGTGCCAGCAGGCCCGACAGAGGACTAACCTACGAGCAGTACTTC.

V usage is TRBV9 and J usage is TRBJ1-5; D is ambiguous. CDR3 length equals 14 residues. V lost 0 bases and J lost 9, with 13 bases in between. Germline loops: CDR1 SGDLS, CDR2 YYNGEE. The CDR3 nucleotides are TGTGCCAGCAGCGTAGATTACAAAACGGGGCCCCAGCATTTT. Amino acids: CASSVDYKTGPQHF.

This chain uses TRBV27 with TRBJ1-1; D unresolved. V was pared by 5 bases and J by 8 bases, with 15 bases between. Germline CDR1 reads MNHEY; CDR2 reads SMNVEV (reference sequence). CDR3 length equals 13 residues. The CDR3 spells CASSADAAGEAFF. The CDR3 DNA follows: TGTGCCAGCAGTGCTGACGCCGCAGGAGAAGCTTTCTTT.

The V gene is TRBV5-4, the J gene TRBJ2-7, with D possibly being TRBD2 (6 bases). This CDR3 contains 14 residues. The V gene's germline CDR1 is SGHNT and CDR2 YYREEE (reference sequence). V lost 4 bases to trimming and J lost 6 bases, with 17 bases between them. CDR3 amino acids: CASSAGLTEAEQYF. The CDR3 coding sequence is TGTGCCAGCAGCGCGGGACTTACTGAGGCCGAGCAGTACTTC.